The clone carrying this T cell receptor beta chain was seen a handful of times. The antigen is undetermined. The trim removed 3 bases at V and 3 bases at J, leaving 11 bases unmatched. This CDR3 comprises 17 residues. The germline gives CDR1 MDHEN, CDR2 SYDVKM. TCR alpha and beta CDR3 regions were amplified from RNA using iRepertoire nested multiplex PCR. Tissue mRNA or PBMC total RNA, roughly 100-400 ng, went into one-step reverse transcription and amplification. MiXCR, run by TCRdb on the multiplex PCR reads, gives a single entry per CDR3 protein. Of around 130,000 distinct CDR3 sequences listed, under 25% are singletons. This record comes from a study of glioma-infiltrating T cells. Findings and caveats of the study: Tissue-blood divergence was below expectation in non-neoplastic patients, above in gliomas. Very few CDR3 sequences were shared between tissue and blood.

This chain uses TRBV28 with TRBJ1-5; TRBD1 aligns across 7 bases. The clonotype originates from a human donor with low-grade glioma or glioblastoma, undergoing nonglioma brain surgery, or in good health (not recorded which). Sample: glioma tissue, nonneoplastic brain tissue, or PBMCs (not recorded which). The CDR3 is CASSFGSGTATNQPQHF. CDR3 coding DNA: TGTGCCAGCAGTTTCGGGTCCGGGACAGCGACCAATCAGCCCCAGCATTTT.